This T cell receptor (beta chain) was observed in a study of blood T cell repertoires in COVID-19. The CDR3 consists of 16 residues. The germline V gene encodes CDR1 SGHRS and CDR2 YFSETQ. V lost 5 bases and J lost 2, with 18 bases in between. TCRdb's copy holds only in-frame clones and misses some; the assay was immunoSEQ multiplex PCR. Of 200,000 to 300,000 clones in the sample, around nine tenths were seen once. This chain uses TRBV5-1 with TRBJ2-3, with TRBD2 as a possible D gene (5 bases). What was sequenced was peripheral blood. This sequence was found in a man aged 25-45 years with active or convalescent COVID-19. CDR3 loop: CASSLLSLEATDTQYF. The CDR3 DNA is TGCGCCAGCAGTCTGCTCAGTTTGGAGGCCACAGATACGCAGTATTTT.